This T cell receptor (beta chain) was recovered during a study of identical twins. Carrying unique molecular identifiers, the cDNA also gained a universal primer site through template switching. TCRdb processed the 5' RACE reads anew with MiXCR; each CDR3 protein has one entry. This table holds hundreds of thousands of distinct CDR3 sequences, roughly 8% found once. V trimming: 5 bases; J trimming: 7 bases; junction bases outside the gene matches: 8. Germline CDR1 is SGHVS and CDR2 is FQNEAQ. This CDR3 spans 13 amino acids. About this clonotype: This may stem from a read error, because a much larger clone lies one nucleotide away.

The data also belong to a second study, concerning yellow fever vaccine responses in identical twins.

The rearrangement uses TRBV7-8 and TRBJ2-7; 7 bases are shared with TRBD2. Sequencing used PBMCs. This sequence originates from a woman aged 18-30 years in good health. The CDR3: CASSKSGAPEQYF. The DNA of the CDR3 is TGTGCCAGCAGCAAAAGCGGGGCCCCGGAGCAGTACTTC.